Listed below are T cell receptor beta chains from one sample, sequenced in a study of blood T cells in healthy people across ages. Each CDR3 protein gets one entry after TCRdb re-called the 5' RACE reads with MiXCR. The data hold hundreds of thousands of distinct CDR3 sequences, with around 43% observed a single time. Material for sequencing was blood. The receptor source for this set is a man in his sixties in good health. The CDR3 runs from the conserved cysteine through the conserved F or W. A D gene is named only where the DNA matches it firmly. The listing skips clone size in some rows; elsewhere it reads once, few, many or a size class.

V gene: TRBV3-1
J gene: TRBJ1-2
D gene: -
clone size: once
CDR3 DNA: TGTGCCAGCAGCACCCAATTCGCTAACTATGGCTACACCTTC
CDR3 protein: CASSTQFANYGYTF

V gene: TRBV29-1
J gene: TRBJ1-2
D gene: -
clone size: many
CDR3 DNA: TGCAGCGTTGAAGATCTTGGGGGCCTTTCAAATAACTATGGCTACACCTTC
CDR3 protein: CSVEDLGGLSNNYGYTF

V gene: TRBV5-1
J gene: TRBJ2-7
D gene: TRBD1
clone size: -
CDR3 DNA: TGCGCCAGCAGCTTTGTACAGGGGGCCGGTAACGAGCAGTACTTC
CDR3 protein: CASSFVQGAGNEQYF

V gene: TRBV25-1
J gene: TRBJ1-6
D gene: -
clone size: few
CDR3 DNA: TGTGCCAGCAGTGGATTGGGGGAAGCTTCACCCCTCCACTTT
CDR3 protein: CASSGLGEASPLHF

V gene: TRBV20-1
J gene: TRBJ2-5
D gene: -
clone size: -
CDR3 DNA: TGCAGTGCTGAACCAGGAGACAGCAACATACAAGAGACCCAGTACTTC
CDR3 protein: CSAEPGDSNIQETQYF

V gene: TRBV27
J gene: TRBJ1-5
D gene: -
clone size: -
CDR3 DNA: TGTGTCAGCAGCGAAAGGGGGAGGAATCAGCCCCAGCATTTT
CDR3 protein: CVSSERGRNQPQHF

V gene: TRBV3-1
J gene: TRBJ1-1
D gene: -
clone size: few
CDR3 DNA: TGTGCCAGCAGCCAAGTTATGACAGCGAACACTGAAGCTTTCTTT
CDR3 protein: CASSQVMTANTEAFF

V gene: TRBV12-3/TRBV12-4
J gene: TRBJ2-4
D gene: TRBD2
clone size: -
CDR3 DNA: TGTGCCAGCAGTTTCAGGACTAGCGGCTACAATGAGCAGTACTTC
CDR3 protein: CASSFRTSGYNEQYF

V gene: TRBV29-1
J gene: TRBJ2-5
D gene: -
clone size: -
CDR3 DNA: TGCAGCGTTGATTGGGCGGGAGAGACCCAGTACTTC
CDR3 protein: CSVDWAGETQYF

V gene: TRBV29-1
J gene: TRBJ1-2
D gene: -
clone size: -
CDR3 DNA: TGCAGCGTCTTACCAGGATCCAGCTGTGGCTACACCTTC
CDR3 protein: CSVLPGSSCGYTF

V gene: TRBV6-2/TRBV6-3
J gene: TRBJ1-2
D gene: -
clone size: once
CDR3 DNA: TGTGCCAGCAGTCGGGGGGCGTGGTATGGCTACACCTTC
CDR3 protein: CASSRGAWYGYTF

V gene: TRBV7-2
J gene: TRBJ2-5
D gene: -
clone size: few
CDR3 DNA: TGTGCCAGCAGCTTAAGCGGGCCCCAAGAGACCCAGTACTTC
CDR3 protein: CASSLSGPQETQYF

V gene: TRBV7-2
J gene: TRBJ2-1
D gene: TRBD2
clone size: few
CDR3 DNA: TGTGCCAGCAGCTCGACTAGCGGGAGCTCCTACAATGAGCAGTTCTTC
CDR3 protein: CASSSTSGSSYNEQFF

V gene: TRBV3-1
J gene: TRBJ2-5
D gene: TRBD2
clone size: -
CDR3 DNA: TGTGCCAGCAGCGGAGGTGGCGGGGGAGAGACCCAGTACTTC
CDR3 protein: CASSGGGGGETQYF

V gene: TRBV7-9
J gene: TRBJ2-3
D gene: TRBD2
clone size: -
CDR3 DNA: TGTGCCAGCAGCCCAAGCCGACTAGCGGGGGGCACAGATACGCAGTATTTT
CDR3 protein: CASSPSRLAGGTDTQYF

V gene: TRBV7-2
J gene: TRBJ2-7
D gene: -
clone size: -
CDR3 DNA: TGTGCCAGCGGCCCAGGTGGGGGGCAGATATCCTACGAGCAGTACTTC
CDR3 protein: CASGPGGGQISYEQYF

V gene: TRBV5-1
J gene: TRBJ2-7
D gene: -
clone size: -
CDR3 DNA: TGCGCCAGCAGCTTGGCCCCGGGCCAGACTGCCCAGTACTTC
CDR3 protein: CASSLAPGQTAQYF

V gene: TRBV30
J gene: TRBJ2-7
D gene: -
clone size: once
CDR3 DNA: TGTGCCTGGAGTAACCCTACAGCGGCGGTCTACGAGCAGTACTTC
CDR3 protein: CAWSNPTAAVYEQYF

V gene: TRBV12-3/TRBV12-4
J gene: TRBJ1-4
D gene: -
clone size: few
CDR3 DNA: TGTGCCAGCGGGGGGGAAAATGAAAAACTGTTTTTT
CDR3 protein: CASGGENEKLFF

V gene: TRBV20-1
J gene: TRBJ1-2
D gene: -
clone size: -
CDR3 DNA: TGCAGTGCTAGAGAAACAGGAGTTGGCTACACCTTC
CDR3 protein: CSARETGVGYTF

V gene: TRBV5-1
J gene: TRBJ2-1
D gene: TRBD1
clone size: -
CDR3 DNA: TGCGCCAGCAGCTTGGGGACACAGGGGAATGAGCAGTTCTTC
CDR3 protein: CASSLGTQGNEQFF

V gene: TRBV3-1
J gene: TRBJ2-5
D gene: TRBD2
clone size: few
CDR3 DNA: TGTGCCAGCAGCTGGACTAGCACCCAAGAGACCCAGTACTTC
CDR3 protein: CASSWTSTQETQYF

V gene: TRBV12-3/TRBV12-4
J gene: TRBJ2-3
D gene: TRBD2
clone size: few
CDR3 DNA: TGTGCCAGCAGTTTAAGGAGCGGGGGAGACACAGATACGCAGTATTTT
CDR3 protein: CASSLRSGGDTDTQYF

V gene: TRBV3-1
J gene: TRBJ2-4
D gene: -
clone size: -
CDR3 DNA: TGTGCCAGCAGCCTTGGTGCCCAAAACATTCAGTACTTC
CDR3 protein: CASSLGAQNIQYF

V gene: TRBV10-3
J gene: TRBJ2-1
D gene: -
clone size: few
CDR3 DNA: TGTGCCATCACGACCTCGGTAGACAATGAGCAGTTCTTC
CDR3 protein: CAITTSVDNEQFF

V gene: TRBV27
J gene: TRBJ1-2
D gene: -
clone size: -
CDR3 DNA: TGTGCCAGCAGTCTTTGGGACGGCGGCGGCTACACCTTC
CDR3 protein: CASSLWDGGGYTF

V gene: TRBV11-3
J gene: TRBJ2-7
D gene: TRBD1
clone size: once
CDR3 DNA: TGTGCCGGCAGCGTGGACAGGAGGTCCTACGAGCAGTACTTC
CDR3 protein: CAGSVDRRSYEQYF

V gene: TRBV15
J gene: TRBJ2-3
D gene: -
clone size: -
CDR3 DNA: TGTGCCACCAGCAGATTAGGCGCCAGCACTAGCACAGATACGCAGTATTTT
CDR3 protein: CATSRLGASTSTDTQYF

V gene: TRBV7-2
J gene: TRBJ1-6
D gene: -
clone size: -
CDR3 DNA: TGTGCCAGCAGTCGAGTTGGGGGCTGGCCCCTCCACTTT
CDR3 protein: CASSRVGGWPLHF

V gene: TRBV12-3/TRBV12-4
J gene: TRBJ1-5
D gene: TRBD1
clone size: few
CDR3 DNA: TGTGCCAGCAGTCCCCTGACAGGGGTCGGCAATCAGCCCCAGCATTTT
CDR3 protein: CASSPLTGVGNQPQHF

V gene: TRBV3-1
J gene: TRBJ2-1
D gene: -
clone size: -
CDR3 DNA: TGTGCCAGCTCAGCAGGGAACAATGAGCAGTTCTTC
CDR3 protein: CASSAGNNEQFF

V gene: TRBV6-2/TRBV6-3
J gene: TRBJ2-4
D gene: -
clone size: once
CDR3 DNA: TGTGCCAGCAGCCCCCCGTCGGGGCAGGCCATCGAAAACATTCAGTACTTC
CDR3 protein: CASSPPSGQAIENIQYF

V gene: TRBV5-6
J gene: TRBJ2-4
D gene: -
clone size: -
CDR3 DNA: TGTGCCAGCAGCTTGCGGGGGACAGCCCTAGCCAAAAACATTCAGTACTTC
CDR3 protein: CASSLRGTALAKNIQYF

V gene: TRBV20-1
J gene: TRBJ1-2
D gene: -
clone size: -
CDR3 DNA: TGCAGTGCTACGGGGTCCGGAGGCTACACCTTC
CDR3 protein: CSATGSGGYTF

V gene: TRBV7-2
J gene: TRBJ1-6
D gene: -
clone size: few
CDR3 DNA: TGTGCCAGCAGCTTAAACCCTCCGGACGGATGGAATAATTCACCCCTCCACTTT
CDR3 protein: CASSLNPPDGWNNSPLHF

V gene: TRBV12-3/TRBV12-4
J gene: TRBJ2-2
D gene: -
clone size: -
CDR3 DNA: TGTGCCAGCAGTTTTGACAGCCCATCGAACACCGGGGAGCTGTTTTTT
CDR3 protein: CASSFDSPSNTGELFF

V gene: TRBV6-5
J gene: TRBJ2-1
D gene: -
clone size: -
CDR3 DNA: TGTGCCAGCAGATTCACCCAGTCGGGCTACAATGAGCAGTTCTTC
CDR3 protein: CASRFTQSGYNEQFF

V gene: TRBV20-1
J gene: TRBJ2-1
D gene: -
clone size: -
CDR3 DNA: TGCAGTGCTCAAGGTAGTGGCCATGAGCAGTTCTTC
CDR3 protein: CSAQGSGHEQFF

V gene: TRBV5-1
J gene: TRBJ2-6
D gene: TRBD1
clone size: -
CDR3 DNA: TGCGCCAGCAGCATGGACAGGCGGTCTGGGGCCAACGTCCTGACTTTC
CDR3 protein: CASSMDRRSGANVLTF

V gene: TRBV3-1
J gene: TRBJ1-5
D gene: -
clone size: -
CDR3 DNA: TGTGTCAGCAGCCAAGGTCTCACACAGGGTTATCAGCCCCAGCATTTT
CDR3 protein: CVSSQGLTQGYQPQHF

V gene: TRBV24-1
J gene: TRBJ1-5
D gene: -
clone size: -
CDR3 DNA: TGTGCCACCAGTCAAAAGCCCCAGCATTTT
CDR3 protein: CATSQKPQHF

V gene: TRBV5-1
J gene: TRBJ2-1
D gene: TRBD1
clone size: -
CDR3 DNA: TGCGCCAGCAGCTTGGTGGGACAGGAGCAGTTCTTC
CDR3 protein: CASSLVGQEQFF

V gene: TRBV9
J gene: TRBJ2-7
D gene: -
clone size: -
CDR3 DNA: TGTGCCAGCAGCGGCGAAGACAGGCTCCCCTACGAGCAGTACTTC
CDR3 protein: CASSGEDRLPYEQYF

V gene: TRBV29-1
J gene: TRBJ2-5
D gene: -
clone size: -
CDR3 DNA: TGCAGCGCTGACACCCGAGGTGGGGAGACCCAGTACTTC
CDR3 protein: CSADTRGGETQYF

V gene: TRBV21-1
J gene: TRBJ2-7
D gene: -
clone size: -
CDR3 DNA: TGTGCCTCCTCGGACAGTCACTCCTACGAGCAGTACTTC
CDR3 protein: CASSDSHSYEQYF

V gene: TRBV20-1
J gene: TRBJ2-7
D gene: -
clone size: -
CDR3 DNA: TGCAGTGCAAGGCCGACGGGGGCCGCCACCTACGAGCAGTACTTC
CDR3 protein: CSARPTGAATYEQYF

V gene: TRBV6-2/TRBV6-3
J gene: TRBJ1-5
D gene: TRBD1
clone size: -
CDR3 DNA: TGTGCCAGCAGCCCCTCCCGGGCAACAGGGGCGAGAGAGCCCCAGCATTTT
CDR3 protein: CASSPSRATGAREPQHF

V gene: TRBV28
J gene: TRBJ2-7
D gene: -
clone size: -
CDR3 DNA: TGTGCCAGCAGTTTAGCAGGGGAGGTCTACGAGCAGTACTTC
CDR3 protein: CASSLAGEVYEQYF

V gene: TRBV20-1
J gene: TRBJ2-7
D gene: TRBD1
clone size: -
CDR3 DNA: TGCAGTGCTGGGCCATCTCGACAGGGTGCCTACGAGCAGTACTTC
CDR3 protein: CSAGPSRQGAYEQYF

V gene: TRBV9
J gene: TRBJ2-3
D gene: -
clone size: -
CDR3 DNA: TGTGCCAGCAGCGTAGGTGGGGGGACCACAGATACGCAGTATTTT
CDR3 protein: CASSVGGGTTDTQYF

V gene: TRBV6-2/TRBV6-3
J gene: TRBJ1-5
D gene: TRBD1
clone size: -
CDR3 DNA: TGTGCCAGCAGAAGCGACAGGGTGGGCAATCAGCCCCAGCATTTT
CDR3 protein: CASRSDRVGNQPQHF

V gene: TRBV27
J gene: TRBJ1-5
D gene: -
clone size: few
CDR3 DNA: TGTGCCAGCAGTTTATGGAGGGGAGACCAGCCCCAGCATTTT
CDR3 protein: CASSLWRGDQPQHF

V gene: TRBV6-2/TRBV6-3
J gene: TRBJ2-3
D gene: -
clone size: -
CDR3 DNA: TGTGCCAGCAGGCGAGTTACAGGGTTGGGAGATACGCAGTATTTT
CDR3 protein: CASRRVTGLGDTQYF